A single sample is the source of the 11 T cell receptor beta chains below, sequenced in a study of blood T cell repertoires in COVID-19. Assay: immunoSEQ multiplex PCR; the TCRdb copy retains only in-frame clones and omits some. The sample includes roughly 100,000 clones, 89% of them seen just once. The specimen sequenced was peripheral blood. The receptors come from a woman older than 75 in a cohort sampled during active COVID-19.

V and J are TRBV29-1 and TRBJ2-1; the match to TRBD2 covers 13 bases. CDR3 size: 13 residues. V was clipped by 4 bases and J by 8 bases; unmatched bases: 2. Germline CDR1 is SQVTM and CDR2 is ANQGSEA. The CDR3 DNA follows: TGCAGCGTTGGGACTAGCGGGGGTCATGAGCAGTTCTTC. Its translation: CSVGTSGGHEQFF.

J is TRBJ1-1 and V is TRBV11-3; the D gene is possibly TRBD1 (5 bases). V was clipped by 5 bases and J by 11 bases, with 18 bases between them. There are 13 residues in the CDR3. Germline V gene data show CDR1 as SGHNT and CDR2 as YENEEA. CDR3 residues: CASSADQGSRAFF. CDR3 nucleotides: TGTGCCAGCAGCGCGGACCAGGGATCAAGGGCTTTCTTT.

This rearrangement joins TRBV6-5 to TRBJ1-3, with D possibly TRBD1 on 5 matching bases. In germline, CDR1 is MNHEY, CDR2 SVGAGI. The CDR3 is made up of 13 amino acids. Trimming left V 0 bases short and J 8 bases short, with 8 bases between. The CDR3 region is CASSYSRGDTIYF. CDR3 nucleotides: TGTGCCAGCAGTTACTCCCGGGGGGACACCATATATTTT.

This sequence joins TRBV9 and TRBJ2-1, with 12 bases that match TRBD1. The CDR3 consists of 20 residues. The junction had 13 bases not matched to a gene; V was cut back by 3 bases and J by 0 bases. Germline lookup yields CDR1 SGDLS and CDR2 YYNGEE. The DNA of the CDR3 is TGTGCCAGCAGCGCCCCTAGGGGACAGGGGGCCATATACTCCTACAATGAGCAGTTCTTC. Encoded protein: CASSAPRGQGAIYSYNEQFF.

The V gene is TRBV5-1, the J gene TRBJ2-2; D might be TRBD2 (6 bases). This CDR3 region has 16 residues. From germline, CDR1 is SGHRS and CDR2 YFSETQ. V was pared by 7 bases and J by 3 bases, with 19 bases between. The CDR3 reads CASLPNPTSYTGELFF. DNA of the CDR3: TGCGCCAGCTTACCCAACCCCACTAGCTACACCGGGGAGCTGTTTTTT.

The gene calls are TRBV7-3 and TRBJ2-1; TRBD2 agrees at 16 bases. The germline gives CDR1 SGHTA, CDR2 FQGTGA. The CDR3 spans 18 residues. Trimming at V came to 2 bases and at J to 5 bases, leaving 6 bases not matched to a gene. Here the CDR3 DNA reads TGTGCCAGCAGCTTATTAGGGACTAGCGGGGGGGCCCACAATGAGCAGTTCTTC. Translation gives CASSLLGTSGGAHNEQFF.

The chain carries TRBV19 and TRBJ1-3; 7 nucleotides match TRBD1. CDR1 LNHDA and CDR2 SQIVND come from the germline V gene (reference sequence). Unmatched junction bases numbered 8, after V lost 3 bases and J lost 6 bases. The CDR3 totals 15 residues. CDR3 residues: CASSIGLQGINTIYF. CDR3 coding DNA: TGTGCCAGTAGTATCGGTCTACAGGGGATAAACACCATATATTTT.

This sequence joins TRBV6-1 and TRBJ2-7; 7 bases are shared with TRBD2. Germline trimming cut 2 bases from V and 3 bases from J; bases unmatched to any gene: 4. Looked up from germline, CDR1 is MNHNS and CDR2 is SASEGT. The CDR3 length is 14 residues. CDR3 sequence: CASSERDYVYEQYF. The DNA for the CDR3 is TGTGCCAGCAGTGAACGGGACTACGTCTACGAGCAGTACTTC.

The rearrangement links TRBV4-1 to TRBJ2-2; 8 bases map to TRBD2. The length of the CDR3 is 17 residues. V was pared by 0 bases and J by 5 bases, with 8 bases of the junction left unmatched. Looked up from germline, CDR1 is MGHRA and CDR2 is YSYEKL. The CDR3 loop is CASSQDLAGRSTGELFF. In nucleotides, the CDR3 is TGCGCCAGCAGCCAAGATTTAGCGGGGAGGAGTACCGGGGAGCTGTTTTTT.

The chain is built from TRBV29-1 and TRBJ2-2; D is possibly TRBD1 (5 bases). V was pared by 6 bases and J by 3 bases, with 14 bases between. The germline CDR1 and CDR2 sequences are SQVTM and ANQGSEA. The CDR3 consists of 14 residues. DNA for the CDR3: TGCAGCGTGGGGCAGGGTGGATACACCGGGGAGCTGTTTTTT. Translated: CSVGQGGYTGELFF.

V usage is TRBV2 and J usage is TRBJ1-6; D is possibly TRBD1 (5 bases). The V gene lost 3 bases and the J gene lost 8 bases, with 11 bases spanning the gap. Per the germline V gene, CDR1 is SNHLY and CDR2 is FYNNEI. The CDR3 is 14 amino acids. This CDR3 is CASSEETAYSPLHF. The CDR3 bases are TGTGCCAGCAGTGAGGAGACAGCTTATTCACCCCTCCACTTT.